The rows below give T cell receptor beta chains drawn from one sample of a study of blood T cell repertoires in COVID-19. Here immunoSEQ multiplex PCR was the method, and the copy in TCRdb shows in-frame clones only, minus some. The table includes about 250,000 clones, over 70% detected once. Material: peripheral blood. These receptors originate from a man older than 75 with acute or convalescent COVID-19. Each CDR3 is given with its conserved first and last residue. D genes are given only for firm matches. Where a row states a size, it is once, few, many or the class of an expanded clone; other rows omit it.

>-|TRBJ2-6|TRBV27|TRBD1
CASTSGQVGANVLTF
TGTGCCAGCACCTCCGGACAGGTTGGGGCCAACGTCCTGACTTTC
>-|TRBJ2-5|TRBV12-5|TRBD2
CASGLGLARQETQYF
TGTGCTAGTGGCCTCGGACTAGCGAGGCAAGAGACCCAGTACTTC
>-|TRBJ2-5|TRBV2|TRBD2
CASSEDREGRQETQYF
TGTGCCAGCAGTGAGGATCGGGAGGGCCGCCAAGAGACCCAGTACTTC
>-|TRBJ2-1|TRBV15|-
CATSRPHYEQFF
TGTGCCACCAGCAGACCCCATTATGAGCAGTTCTTC
>-|TRBJ2-6|TRBV19|-
CASSIVPGPGANVLTF
TGTGCCAGTAGTATAGTCCCAGGGCCTGGGGCCAACGTCCTGACTTTC
>-|TRBJ2-1|TRBV28|TRBD1
CASSLSGQRSINEQFF
TGTGCCAGCAGTTTATCGGGACAGCGATCCATAAATGAGCAGTTCTTC
>-|TRBJ2-5|TRBV7-7|TRBD1
CASSQSGQKETQYF
TGTGCCAGCAGCCAATCGGGACAGAAAGAGACCCAGTACTTC
>-|TRBJ1-2|TRBV2|-
CASSDSQGLYGYTF
TGTGCCAGCAGTGACTCTCAGGGCCTCTATGGCTACACCTTC
>-|TRBJ2-7|TRBV5-1|TRBD2
CASSSKLPGLADVPASYEQYF
TGCGCCAGCAGCTCTAAACTCCCGGGACTAGCGGATGTACCGGCCTCCTACGAGCAGTACTTC
>few|TRBJ1-5|TRBV4-1|-
CASSQGNTVNQPQHF
TGCGCCAGCAGCCAAGGGAACACAGTGAATCAGCCCCAGCATTTT
>few|TRBJ2-2|TRBV6-5|TRBD1
CASGTGWNTGELFF
TGTGCCAGCGGGACAGGGTGGAACACCGGGGAGCTGTTTTTT
>-|TRBJ1-5|TRBV10-2|TRBD1
CASRPGQGSQPQHF
TGCGCCAGCAGACCAGGACAGGGAAGTCAGCCCCAGCATTTT
>-|TRBJ2-1|TRBV5-1|TRBD2
CASRTLADSYNEQFF
TGCGCCAGCAGGACGCTAGCGGACTCCTACAATGAGCAGTTCTTC
>-|TRBJ2-3|TRBV5-1|-
CASSLKGGTDTQYF
TGCGCCAGCAGCTTGAAGGGGGGCACAGATACGCAGTATTTT
>-|TRBJ2-3|TRBV3-1/TRBV3-2|TRBD2
CASSQGTSGGANPDTQYF
TGTGCCAGCAGCCAAGGGACTAGCGGGGGGGCTAATCCAGATACGCAGTATTTT
>-|TRBJ2-5|TRBV28|-
CASSFSSPRGVGETQYF
TGTGCCAGCAGTTTTTCCTCTCCCAGGGGAGTGGGGGAGACCCAGTACTTC
>-|TRBJ2-1|TRBV11-2|-
CASSPRTDSYNEQFF
TGTGCCAGCAGCCCCAGGACAGACTCCTACAATGAGCAGTTCTTC
>-|TRBJ2-3|TRBV30|TRBD2
CAWTPGLAGPVDTQYF
TGTGCCTGGACCCCGGGACTAGCGGGCCCGGTGGATACGCAGTATTTT
>-|TRBJ2-7|TRBV5-4|-
CASSRLEPPYEQYF
TGTGCCAGCAGCCGACTAGAACCTCCCTACGAGCAGTACTTC
>-|TRBJ2-7|TRBV11-2|TRBD1
CASSRGTGWDYEQYF
TGTGCCAGCAGCCGAGGGACAGGGTGGGACTACGAGCAGTACTTC
>-|TRBJ1-2|TRBV19|-
CASSGQSGQSVLYGYTF
TGTGCCAGTAGTGGTCAGTCGGGACAATCTGTACTTTATGGCTACACCTTC
>once|TRBJ2-3|TRBV29-1|TRBD2
CSVPRRSGVTDTQYF
TGCAGCGTTCCTCGTCGTAGCGGGGTCACAGATACGCAGTATTTT